The present T cell receptor beta chain was sequenced within a study of OX40 agonist ivuxolimab in advanced cancers. About the study: An anti-OX40 (CD134) antibody with agonistic activity, ivuxolimab, was administered to patients.

Libraries were prepared by immunoSEQ multiplex PCR; TCRdb keeps only in-frame clonotypes and omits some of them. This sample has more than 25,000 clones, with 80% to 85% found just once. Turning to this clone: The target antigen is unknown.

The germline V gene encodes CDR1 SEHNR and CDR2 FQNEAQ (reference sequence). This CDR3 is built from 14 residues. The V and J ends lost 1 base and 3 bases respectively, with 8 bases between them. Study findings and constraints: Low clonal expansion, among the lowest seen, marked partial responders at 0.1-3.0 mg/kg. Dose levels from 0.1 to 3.0 mg/kg saw CD4+ and CD8+ blood T cells expand clonally by week 6.

The J gene is TRBJ2-3, the V gene TRBV7-9, with no clear D. This TCR was recovered from an adult with an advanced solid tumor such as melanoma, head and neck, liver or kidney cancer. The material sequenced was CD4+ or CD8+ T cells sorted from blood, taken in a trial of the OX40 agonist ivuxolimab. CDR3 DNA: TGTGCCAGCAGCTTAGTCGGGTGGACAGATACGCAGTATTTT. It encodes CASSLVGWTDTQYF.